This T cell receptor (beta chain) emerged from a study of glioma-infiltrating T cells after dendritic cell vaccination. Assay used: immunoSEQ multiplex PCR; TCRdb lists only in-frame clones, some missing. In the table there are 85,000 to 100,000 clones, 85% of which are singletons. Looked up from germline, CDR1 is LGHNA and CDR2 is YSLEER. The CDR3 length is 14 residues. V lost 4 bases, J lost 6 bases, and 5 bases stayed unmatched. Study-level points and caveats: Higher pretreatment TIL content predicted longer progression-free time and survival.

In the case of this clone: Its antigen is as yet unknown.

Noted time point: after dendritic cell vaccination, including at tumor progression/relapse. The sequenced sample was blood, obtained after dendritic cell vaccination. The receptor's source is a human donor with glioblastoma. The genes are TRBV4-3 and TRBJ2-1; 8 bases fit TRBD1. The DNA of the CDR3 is TGCGCCAGCAGCCCGGGCAGGGGGCCCAATGAGCAGTTCTTC. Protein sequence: CASSPGRGPNEQFF.